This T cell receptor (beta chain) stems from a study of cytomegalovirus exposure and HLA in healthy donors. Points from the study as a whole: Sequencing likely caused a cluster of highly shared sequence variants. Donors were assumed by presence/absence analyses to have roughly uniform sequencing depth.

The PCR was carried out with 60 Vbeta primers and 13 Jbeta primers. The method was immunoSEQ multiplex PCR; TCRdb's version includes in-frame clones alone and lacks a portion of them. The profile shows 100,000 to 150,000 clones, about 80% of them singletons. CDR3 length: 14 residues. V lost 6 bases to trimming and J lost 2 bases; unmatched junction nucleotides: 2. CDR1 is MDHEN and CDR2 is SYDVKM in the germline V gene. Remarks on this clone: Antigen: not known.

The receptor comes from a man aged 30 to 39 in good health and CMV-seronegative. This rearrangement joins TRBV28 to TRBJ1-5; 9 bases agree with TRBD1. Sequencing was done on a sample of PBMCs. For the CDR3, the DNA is TGTGCCAGCAGCCGGGACAGGGGCAATCAGCCCCAGCATTTT. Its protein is CASSRDRGNQPQHF.